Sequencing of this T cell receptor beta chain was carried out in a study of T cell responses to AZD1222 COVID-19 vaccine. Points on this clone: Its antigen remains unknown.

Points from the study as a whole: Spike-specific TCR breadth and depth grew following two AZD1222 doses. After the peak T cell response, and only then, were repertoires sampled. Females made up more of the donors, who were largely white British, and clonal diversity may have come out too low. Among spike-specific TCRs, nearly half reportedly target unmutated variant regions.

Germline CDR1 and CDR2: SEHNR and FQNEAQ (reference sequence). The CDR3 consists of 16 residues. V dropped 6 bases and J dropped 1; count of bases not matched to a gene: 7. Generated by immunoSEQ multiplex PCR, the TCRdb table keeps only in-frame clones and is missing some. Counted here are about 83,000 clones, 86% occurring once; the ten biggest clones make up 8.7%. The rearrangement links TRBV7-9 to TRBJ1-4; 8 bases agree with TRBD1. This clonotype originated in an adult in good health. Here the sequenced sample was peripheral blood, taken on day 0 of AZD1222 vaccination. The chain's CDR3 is CASSLQGGGTNEKLFF. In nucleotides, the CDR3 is TGTGCCAGCAGTCTACAGGGGGGAGGAACTAATGAAAAACTGTTTTTT. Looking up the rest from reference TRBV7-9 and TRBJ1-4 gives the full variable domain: DTGVSQNPRHKITKRGQNVTFRCDPISEHNRLYWYRQTLGQGPEFLTYFQNEAQLEKSRLLSDRFSAERPKGSFSTLEIQRTEQGDSAMYLCASSLQGGGTNEKLFFGSGTQLSVL.